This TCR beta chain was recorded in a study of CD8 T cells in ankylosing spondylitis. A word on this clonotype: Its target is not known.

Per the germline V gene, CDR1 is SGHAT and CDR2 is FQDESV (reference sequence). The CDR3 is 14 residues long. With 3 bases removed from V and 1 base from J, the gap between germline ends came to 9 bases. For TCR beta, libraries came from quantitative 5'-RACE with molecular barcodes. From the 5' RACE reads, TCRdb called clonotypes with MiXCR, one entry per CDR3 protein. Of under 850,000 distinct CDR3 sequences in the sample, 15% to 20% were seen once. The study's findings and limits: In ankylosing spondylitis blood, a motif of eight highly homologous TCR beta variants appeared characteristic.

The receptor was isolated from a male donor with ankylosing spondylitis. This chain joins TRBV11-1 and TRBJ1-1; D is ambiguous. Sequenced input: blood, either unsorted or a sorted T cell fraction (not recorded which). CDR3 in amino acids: CASSFQGWNTEAFF. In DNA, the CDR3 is TGTGCCAGCAGCTTTCAAGGGTGGAACACTGAAGCTTTCTTT.